This T cell receptor beta chain comes out of a study of OX40 agonist ivuxolimab in advanced cancers. In germline, CDR1 is MNHEY, CDR2 SVGAGI. This CDR3 has 13 residues. Trimming removed 6 bases at V and 6 bases at J, with 15 bases between. Libraries were prepared by immunoSEQ multiplex PCR; TCRdb keeps only in-frame clonotypes and omits some of them. Among 20,000 to 30,000 clones listed, more than 80% were seen once. The rearrangement uses TRBV6-5 and TRBJ2-7; TRBD1 or TRBD2 may be the D gene (5 bases each). The sequencing here drew on CD4+ or CD8+ T cells sorted from blood, taken in a trial of the OX40 agonist ivuxolimab. The receptor was derived from an adult with an advanced solid tumor such as melanoma, head and neck, liver or kidney cancer. CDR3 in DNA: TGTGCCAGCAGATATCCGGATGGGGGCGAGCAGTACTTC. Its protein is CASRYPDGGEQYF.